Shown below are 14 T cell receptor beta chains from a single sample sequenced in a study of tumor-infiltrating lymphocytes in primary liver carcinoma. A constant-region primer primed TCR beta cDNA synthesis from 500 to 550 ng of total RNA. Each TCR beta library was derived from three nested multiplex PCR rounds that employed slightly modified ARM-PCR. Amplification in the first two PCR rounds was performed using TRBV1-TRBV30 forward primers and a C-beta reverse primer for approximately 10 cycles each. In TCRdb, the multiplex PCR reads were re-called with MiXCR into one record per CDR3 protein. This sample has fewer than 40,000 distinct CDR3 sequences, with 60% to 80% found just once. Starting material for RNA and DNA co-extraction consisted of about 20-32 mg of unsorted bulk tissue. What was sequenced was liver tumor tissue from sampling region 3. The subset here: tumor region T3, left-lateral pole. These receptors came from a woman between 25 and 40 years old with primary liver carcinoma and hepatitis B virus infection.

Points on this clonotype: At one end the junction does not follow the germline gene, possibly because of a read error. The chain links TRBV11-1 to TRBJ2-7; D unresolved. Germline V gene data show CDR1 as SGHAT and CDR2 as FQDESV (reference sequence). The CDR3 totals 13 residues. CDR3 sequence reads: CASDLGYLRERYF. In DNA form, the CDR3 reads TGCGCCAGCGACTTAGGATACCTCCGCGAGCGGTACTTC.

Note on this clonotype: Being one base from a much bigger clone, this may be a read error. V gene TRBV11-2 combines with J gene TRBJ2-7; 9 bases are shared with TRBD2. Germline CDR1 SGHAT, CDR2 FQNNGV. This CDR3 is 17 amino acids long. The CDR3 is CVSSLGYSGSLTYEQYF. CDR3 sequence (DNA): TGTGTCAGCAGCTTAGGTTATAGCGGGAGTCTCACCTACGAGCAGTACTTC.

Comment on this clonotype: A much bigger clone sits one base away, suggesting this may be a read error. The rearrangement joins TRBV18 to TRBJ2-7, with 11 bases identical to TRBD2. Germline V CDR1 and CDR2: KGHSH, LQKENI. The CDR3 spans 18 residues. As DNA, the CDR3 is TGTGCCAGCTCACCGGTCGGACAAGGGACTAGCGGCACCTACGGGCAGTACTTC. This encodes CASSPVGQGTSGTYGQYF.

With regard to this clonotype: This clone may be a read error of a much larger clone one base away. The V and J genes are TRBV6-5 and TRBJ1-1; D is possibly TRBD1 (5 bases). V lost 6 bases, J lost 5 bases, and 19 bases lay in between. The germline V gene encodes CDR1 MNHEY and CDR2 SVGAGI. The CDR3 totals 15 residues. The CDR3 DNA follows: TGTGCCAGCAGACGGTCGTCGGGGCCGGGTACTGAAGCTTTCTTT. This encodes CASRRSSGPGTEAFF.

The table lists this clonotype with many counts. The CDR3 nucleotides are TGTGCCAGCAGCCCGAGGCAGGGAACTGGGGCCAACGTCCTGACTTTC. Protein product: CASSPRQGTGANVLTF. The J gene is TRBJ2-6, the V gene TRBV11-3, with D tentatively TRBD1 (5 bases). V was trimmed by 5 bases and J by 2 bases, leaving 13 bases between them. Germline values: CDR1 SGHNT, CDR2 YENEEA. This CDR3 contains 16 residues.

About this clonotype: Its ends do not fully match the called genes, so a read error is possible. CDR3 sequence (DNA): TGCGCCAGCAGTGTACTAGCGGGAGGGCCCCGTTTGAACACTGGGGAGCTGTTTTTT. This encodes CASSVLAGGPRLNTGELFF. The V and J genes are TRBV4-3 and TRBJ2-2, with 13 positions matching TRBD2. From germline, CDR1 is LGHNA and CDR2 YSLEER. CDR3 length: 19 residues.

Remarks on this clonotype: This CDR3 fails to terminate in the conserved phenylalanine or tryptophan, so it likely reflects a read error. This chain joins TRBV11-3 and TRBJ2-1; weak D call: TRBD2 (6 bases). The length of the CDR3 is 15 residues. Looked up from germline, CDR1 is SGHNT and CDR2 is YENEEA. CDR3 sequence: CARSLGSSGKLEQFL. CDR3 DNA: TGTGCCAGGAGCTTAGGAAGTAGCGGAAAGCTTGAGCAGTTCTTA.

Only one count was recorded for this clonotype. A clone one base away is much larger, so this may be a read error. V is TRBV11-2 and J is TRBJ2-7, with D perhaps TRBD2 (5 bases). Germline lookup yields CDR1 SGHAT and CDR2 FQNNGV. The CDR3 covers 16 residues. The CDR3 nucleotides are TGTACCAGCAGCTCCTTCGGGGAATTCAGCTCCTACGAGCAGTACTTC. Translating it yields CTSSSFGEFSSYEQYF.

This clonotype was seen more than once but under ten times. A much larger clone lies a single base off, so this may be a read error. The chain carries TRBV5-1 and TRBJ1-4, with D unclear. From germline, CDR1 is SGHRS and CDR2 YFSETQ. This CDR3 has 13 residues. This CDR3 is CASSPGANEKLYF. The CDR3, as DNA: TGCGCCAGCAGCCCGGGAGCGAATGAAAAACTGTATTTT.

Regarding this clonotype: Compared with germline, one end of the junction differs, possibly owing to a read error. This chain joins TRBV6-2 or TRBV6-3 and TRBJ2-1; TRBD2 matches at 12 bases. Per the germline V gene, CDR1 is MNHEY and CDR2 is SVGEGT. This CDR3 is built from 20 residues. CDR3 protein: CVSNYGSAGLAGGPNDEQFF. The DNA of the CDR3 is TGTGTCAGCAATTACGGCAGTGCGGGTCTAGCGGGAGGGCCTAACGATGAGCAGTTCTTC.

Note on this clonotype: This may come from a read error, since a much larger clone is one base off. CDR3 nucleotides: TGTACCAGCAGCTTAAGCTCCAAAGAGCAGTTCTTC. The encoded protein is CTSSLSSKEQFF. V usage is TRBV11-2 and J usage is TRBJ2-1; no reliable D call. CDR3 length equals 12 residues. CDR1 is SGHAT and CDR2 is FQNNGV in the germline V gene.

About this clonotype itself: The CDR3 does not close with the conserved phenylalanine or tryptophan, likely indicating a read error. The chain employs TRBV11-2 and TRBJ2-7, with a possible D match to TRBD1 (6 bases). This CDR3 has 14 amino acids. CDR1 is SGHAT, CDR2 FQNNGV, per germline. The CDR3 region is CASSLVWGLGEQYL. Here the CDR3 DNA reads TGTGCTAGCAGCTTAGTGTGGGGGCTTGGCGAGCAGTACCTC.

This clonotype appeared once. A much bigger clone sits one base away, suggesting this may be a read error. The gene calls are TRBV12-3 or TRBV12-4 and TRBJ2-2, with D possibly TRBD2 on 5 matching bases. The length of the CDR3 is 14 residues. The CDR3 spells CASSLGAGPGEPFF. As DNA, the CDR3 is TGTGCCAGCAGTTTAGGCGCGGGCCCCGGGGAGCCGTTTTTT.

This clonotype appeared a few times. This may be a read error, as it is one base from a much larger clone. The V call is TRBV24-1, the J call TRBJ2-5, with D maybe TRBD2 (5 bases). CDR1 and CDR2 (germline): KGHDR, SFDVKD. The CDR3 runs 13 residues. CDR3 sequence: CAISDPAGETQYF. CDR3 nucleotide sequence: TGTGCCATCAGTGATCCGGCGGGAGAGACCCAGTACTTC.